These 19 T cell receptor beta chains share one sample of origin, sequenced in a study of T-cell memory formation after mild COVID-19. TCRdb re-derived calls from the 5' RACE reads in MiXCR, one entry per CDR3 protein. The data show some 210,000 distinct CDR3 sequences, with roughly a tenth seen just once and approximately 2.8% held by the top ten. Source material: PBMCs or a T cell subset sorted from them (not recorded which). These receptors came from a man between 18 and 35 years old who had mild COVID-19 (a few samples of this study predate the infection). Cell type and time point are not known.

This clonotype was observed a handful of times. The genes are TRBV4-1 and TRBJ2-5; 7 nucleotides align to TRBD2. This CDR3 has 15 amino acids. The germline V gene encodes CDR1 MGHRA and CDR2 YSYEKL. The junction had 7 bases not matched to a gene; V was cut back by 4 bases and J by 2 bases. The CDR3 spells CASSPLLARQETQYF. The DNA for the CDR3 is TGCGCCAGCAGCCCGCTACTAGCGAGGCAAGAGACCCAGTACTTC.

The table lists this clonotype with a few counts. V and J are TRBV28 and TRBJ1-1, with 8 nucleotides matching TRBD1. This CDR3 has 15 residues. Trimming at V came to 5 bases and at J to 4 bases, leaving 9 bases not matched to a gene. CDR1 is MDHEN, CDR2 SYDVKM, per germline. Here the CDR3 reads CASSGGTGGFTEAFF. In DNA form, the CDR3 reads TGTGCCAGCAGTGGGGGAACAGGGGGTTTCACTGAAGCTTTCTTT.

This clonotype has just a few counts. The rearrangement links TRBV7-9 to TRBJ2-7, with TRBD1 as a possible D gene (6 bases). The CDR3 totals 13 residues. Trimming removed 3 bases from V and 3 bases from J, with 9 bases in between. The germline V gene has CDR1 SEHNR and CDR2 FQNEAQ (reference sequence). The CDR3 is CASSLAGVYEQYV. For the CDR3, the DNA is TGTGCCAGCAGCTTGGCAGGGGTCTACGAGCAGTACGTC.

As regards this clonotype: A much larger clone lies one base from this, so it may be a read error. The chain has TRBV10-3 and TRBJ2-5; maybe TRBD1 (6 bases). Germline V CDR1 and CDR2: ENHRY, SYGVKD. The CDR3 runs to 13 residues. V lost 5 bases, J lost 1 base, and 8 bases lay in between. The CDR3 bases are TGTGCCATCAGTAGACAGGCCCAAGAGACCCAGTACTTC. As protein: CAISRQAQETQYF.

The J gene is TRBJ2-3, the V gene TRBV9; D is tentatively TRBD1 or TRBD2 (5 bases each). The germline gives CDR1 SGDLS, CDR2 YYNGEE. The CDR3 is 12 residues long. The V and J ends lost 0 bases and 10 bases respectively, with 9 bases between them. For the CDR3, the DNA is TGTGCCAGCAGCGTAGGATCGGGGCCGCAGTATTTT. Encoded protein: CASSVGSGPQYF.

This clonotype showed up just a few times. V is TRBV6-5 and J is TRBJ2-7; tentative D call: TRBD1 (5 bases). Trimming removed 6 bases from V and 3 bases from J, with 12 bases in between. The CDR3 has 13 residues. Per the germline V gene, CDR1 is MNHEY and CDR2 is SVGAGI. Here the CDR3 DNA reads TGTGCCAGCAGCTCCTCAGACAGCTACGAGCAGTACTTC. This encodes CASSSSDSYEQYF.

This clonotype was counted a few times. The gene calls are TRBV20-1 and TRBJ1-3, with D tentatively TRBD1 (6 bases). This CDR3 has 13 amino acids. Trimming cost V 4 bases and J 0 bases, with 7 bases left between them. Looked up from germline, CDR1 is DFQATT and CDR2 is SNEGSKA (reference sequence). The CDR3 is CSATGVSGNTIYF. The CDR3 DNA follows: TGCAGTGCTACAGGGGTCTCTGGAAACACCATATATTTT.

The CDR3 coding sequence is TGTGCCAGCAGGCGGGACAGCTACGAGCAGTACTTC. It translates to CASRRDSYEQYF. The chain is built from TRBV2 and TRBJ2-7, with D possibly matching TRBD1 (7 bases). Germline assignment: CDR1 SNHLY and CDR2 FYNNEI. The ends were cut back, 6 bases at V and 3 bases at J, with 9 bases in the middle. The CDR3 totals 12 residues.

This chain connects TRBV28 to TRBJ2-5, with 10 bases fitting TRBD1. V gave up 4 bases and J gave up 3 bases; unmatched junction bases: 11. Germline V gene lookup returns CDR1 MDHEN and CDR2 SYDVKM. The CDR3 sequence is 17 residues long. CDR3 amino acids: CASSSPWQGQGKETQYF. CDR3 bases: TGTGCCAGCAGTTCCCCATGGCAGGGACAGGGGAAAGAGACCCAGTACTTC.

The chain links TRBV6-5 to TRBJ1-1, with 8 nucleotides matching TRBD1. The junction had 1 base not matched to a gene; V was cut back by 0 bases and J by 7 bases. CDR1 and CDR2 from the germline V gene are MNHEY and SVGAGI. The CDR3 contains 13 residues. The CDR3, as DNA: TGTGCCAGCAGTTACTCGGGGACAGGTGAAGCTTTCTTT. It yields the protein CASSYSGTGEAFF.

This clonotype was seen a handful of times. This chain uses TRBV6-6 with TRBJ1-3, with unresolved D. Germline V lookup: CDR1 MNHNY, CDR2 SVGAGI (reference sequence). The V end was cut by 4 bases, the J end by 0 bases, with 13 bases between. This CDR3 has 16 residues. The DNA of the CDR3 is TGTGCCAGCAGTTGGTCGAACAGACCCTCTGGAAACACCATATATTTT. This gives the protein CASSWSNRPSGNTIYF.

The chain combines TRBV6-2 or TRBV6-3 with TRBJ1-2, with D possibly TRBD1 on 5 matching bases. V dropped 8 bases and J dropped 9 bases, with 10 bases sitting between them. The CDR3 sequence is 10 residues long. The germline CDR1 and CDR2 sequences are MNHEY and SVGEGT. The CDR3 DNA is TGTGCCAGCGGGTACAGGAGCTACACCTTC. The encoded protein is CASGYRSYTF.

The chain has TRBV30 and TRBJ2-1; 9 bases line up with TRBD2. This CDR3 is built from 17 residues. Losses at the gene ends were 4 bases for V and 0 bases for J; bases not matched to a gene: 10. Germline values: CDR1 GTSNPN, CDR2 SVGIG (reference sequence). DNA of the CDR3: TGTGCCTGGACAGGTGTTGCTAGCGGGGTCTCCTACAATGAGCAGTTCTTC. Protein: CAWTGVASGVSYNEQFF.

This clonotype came up a few times. The CDR3 sequence is CASSYSLAGAQRGEQYF. CDR3 DNA: TGTGCCAGCAGTTACTCACTAGCGGGGGCCCAAAGGGGTGAGCAGTACTTC. The rearrangement links TRBV6-5 to TRBJ2-7, with TRBD2 identical over 11 bases. The CDR3 is 17 amino acids. The V gene's germline CDR1 is MNHEY and CDR2 SVGAGI. The trim removed 0 bases at V and 7 bases at J, leaving 11 bases unmatched.

This clonotype was found many times. The gene calls are TRBV5-1 and TRBJ2-6; 8 bases align to TRBD1. This CDR3 comprises 18 residues. The J segment lost 0 bases and the V segment lost 2 bases, leaving 7 bases of the junction unmatched. Germline V gene sequence: CDR1 SGHRS, CDR2 YFSETQ. The CDR3 DNA reads TGCGCCAGCAGCTTCCCGACAGGGGCGAACTCTGGGGCCAACGTCCTGACTTTC. It codes for CASSFPTGANSGANVLTF.

This clonotype was observed at least ten times. The V call is TRBV7-2, the J call TRBJ1-2; TRBD1 matches 7 bases. The CDR3 consists of 15 residues. Germline lookup yields CDR1 SGHTA and CDR2 FQGNSA. Trimming cost V 1 base and J 3 bases; bases outside gene matches: 5. The CDR3 protein is CASSLEGASYYGYTF. CDR3 in DNA: TGTGCCAGCAGCTTAGAGGGGGCCAGTTACTATGGCTACACCTTC.

Only a few counts were recorded for this clonotype. The chain combines TRBV6-2 or TRBV6-3 with TRBJ1-4; a weak D match, TRBD1 (6 bases). The germline V gene has CDR1 MNHEY and CDR2 SVGEGT. Trimming cost V 5 bases and J 6 bases, with 7 bases left between them. CDR3 length: 12 amino acids. CDR3 amino acids: CASSAGDEKLFF. CDR3 coding DNA: TGTGCCAGCAGTGCAGGGGATGAAAAACTGTTTTTT.

This clonotype was counted many times. The CDR3, as DNA: TGTGCTAGTGGTTTGCCCACGAATGGGACAGGGGGCTACAATGAGCAGTTCTTC. It specifies CASGLPTNGTGGYNEQFF. The chain is built from TRBV12-5 and TRBJ2-1, with 11 positions matching TRBD1. With 2 bases clipped from V and 3 bases from J, the junction kept 9 bases outside the gene matches. The CDR3 contains 18 residues. Germline values: CDR1 LGHNT, CDR2 FRNRAP.

This clonotype was seen only a few times. V gene TRBV7-9 combines with J gene TRBJ1-1; no firm D call. The germline CDR1 and CDR2 sequences are SEHNR and FQNEAQ (reference sequence). This CDR3 spans 15 amino acids. The V end lost 2 bases, the J end lost 2 bases, and 12 bases lay between the germline ends. CDR3 residues: CASSLIFGRNTEAFF. CDR3 coding DNA: TGTGCCAGCAGCTTAATTTTCGGGAGAAACACTGAAGCTTTCTTT.